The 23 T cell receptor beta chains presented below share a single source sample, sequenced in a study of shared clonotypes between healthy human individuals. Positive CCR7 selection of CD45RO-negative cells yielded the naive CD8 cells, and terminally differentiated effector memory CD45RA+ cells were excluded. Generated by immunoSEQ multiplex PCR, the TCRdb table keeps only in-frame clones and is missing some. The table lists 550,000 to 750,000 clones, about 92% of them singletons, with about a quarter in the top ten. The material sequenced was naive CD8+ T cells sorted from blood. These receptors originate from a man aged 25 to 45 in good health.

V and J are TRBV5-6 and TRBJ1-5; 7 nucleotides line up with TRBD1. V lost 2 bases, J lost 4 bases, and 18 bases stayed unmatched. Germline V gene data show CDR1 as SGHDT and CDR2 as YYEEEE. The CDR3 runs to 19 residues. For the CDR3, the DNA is TGTGCCAGCAGCTTACCACCGGGACAGTCCACCTTTGGTAATCAGCCCCAGCATTTT. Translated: CASSLPPGQSTFGNQPQHF.

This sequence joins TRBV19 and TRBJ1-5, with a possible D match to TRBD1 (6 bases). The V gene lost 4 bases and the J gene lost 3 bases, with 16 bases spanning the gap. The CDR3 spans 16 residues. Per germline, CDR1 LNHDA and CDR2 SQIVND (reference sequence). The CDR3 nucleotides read TGTGCCAGTAGTACTAACAGGGATATGGCCAATCAGCCCCAGCATTTT. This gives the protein CASSTNRDMANQPQHF.

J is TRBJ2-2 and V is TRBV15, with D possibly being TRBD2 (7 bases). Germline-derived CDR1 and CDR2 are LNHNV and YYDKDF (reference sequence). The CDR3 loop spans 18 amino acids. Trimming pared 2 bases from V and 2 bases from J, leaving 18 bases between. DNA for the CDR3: TGTGCCACCAGCAGAACCGGGGGGCGGGAGCTTAACACCGGGGAGCTGTTTTTT. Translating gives CATSRTGGRELNTGELFF.

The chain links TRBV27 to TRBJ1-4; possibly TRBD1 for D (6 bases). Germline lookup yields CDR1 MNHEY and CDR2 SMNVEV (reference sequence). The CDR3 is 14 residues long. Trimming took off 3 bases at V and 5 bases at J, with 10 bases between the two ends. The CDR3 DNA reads TGTGCCAGCAGTTTTCTAGGGGGAAATGAAAAACTGTTTTTT. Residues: CASSFLGGNEKLFF.

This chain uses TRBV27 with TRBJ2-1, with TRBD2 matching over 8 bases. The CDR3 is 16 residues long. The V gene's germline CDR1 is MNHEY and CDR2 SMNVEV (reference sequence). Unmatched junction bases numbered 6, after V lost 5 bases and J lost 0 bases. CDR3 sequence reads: CASSILSGSSYNEQFF. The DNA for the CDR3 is TGTGCCAGCAGTATTCTAAGCGGGAGCTCCTACAATGAGCAGTTCTTC.

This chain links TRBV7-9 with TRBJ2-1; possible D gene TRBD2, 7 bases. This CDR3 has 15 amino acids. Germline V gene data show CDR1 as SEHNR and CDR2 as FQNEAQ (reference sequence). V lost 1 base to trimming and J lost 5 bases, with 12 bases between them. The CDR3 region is CASSLVGRGNNEQFF. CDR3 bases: TGTGCCAGCAGCTTAGTTGGGAGGGGGAACAATGAGCAGTTCTTC.

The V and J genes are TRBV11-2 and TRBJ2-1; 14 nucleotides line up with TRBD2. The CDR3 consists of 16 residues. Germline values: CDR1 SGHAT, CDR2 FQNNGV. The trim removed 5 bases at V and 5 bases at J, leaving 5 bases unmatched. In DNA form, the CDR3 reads TGTGCCAGCAGCCCAGGGACTAGCGGGAGAAACAATGAGCAGTTCTTC. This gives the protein CASSPGTSGRNNEQFF.

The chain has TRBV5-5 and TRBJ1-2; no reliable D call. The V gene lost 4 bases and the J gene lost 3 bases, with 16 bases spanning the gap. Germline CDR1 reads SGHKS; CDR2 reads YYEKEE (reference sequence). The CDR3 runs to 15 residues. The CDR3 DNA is TGTGCCAGCAGCCTGTCCAACGCCCGGGACTATGGCTACACCTTC. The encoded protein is CASSLSNARDYGYTF.

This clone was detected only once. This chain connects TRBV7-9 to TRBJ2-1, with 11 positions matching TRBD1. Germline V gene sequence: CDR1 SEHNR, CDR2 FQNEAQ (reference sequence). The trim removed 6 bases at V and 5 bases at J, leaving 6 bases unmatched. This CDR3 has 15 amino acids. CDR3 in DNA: TGTGCCAGCAGTCACGGACAGGGGGCGAACAATGAGCAGTTCTTC. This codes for CASSHGQGANNEQFF.

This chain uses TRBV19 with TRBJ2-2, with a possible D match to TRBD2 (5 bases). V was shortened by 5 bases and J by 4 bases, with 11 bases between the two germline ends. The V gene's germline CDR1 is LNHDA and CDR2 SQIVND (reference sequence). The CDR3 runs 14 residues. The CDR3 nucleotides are TGTGCCAGTAGTGAGGAGGTCCTCACCGGGGAGCTGTTTTTT. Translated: CASSEEVLTGELFF. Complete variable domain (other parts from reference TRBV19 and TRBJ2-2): DGGITQSPKYLFRKEGQNVTLSCEQNLNHDAMYWYRQDPGQGLRLIYYSQIVNDFQKGDIAEGYSVSREKKESFPLTVTSAQKNPTAFYLCASSEEVLTGELFFGEGSRLTVL.

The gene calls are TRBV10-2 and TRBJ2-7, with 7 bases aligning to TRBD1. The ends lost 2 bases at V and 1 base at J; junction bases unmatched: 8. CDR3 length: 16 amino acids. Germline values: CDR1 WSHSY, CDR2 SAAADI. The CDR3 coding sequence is TGCGCCAGCAGTGAGCCGTTGACAGGGCCGTCCTACGAGCAGTACTTC. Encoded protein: CASSEPLTGPSYEQYF.

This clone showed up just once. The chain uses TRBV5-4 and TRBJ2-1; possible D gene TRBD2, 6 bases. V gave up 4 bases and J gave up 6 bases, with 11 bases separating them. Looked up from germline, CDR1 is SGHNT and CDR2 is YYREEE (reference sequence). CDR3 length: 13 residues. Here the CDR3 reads CASSTGLANEQFF. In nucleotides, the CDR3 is TGTGCCAGCAGCACGGGACTTGCCAATGAGCAGTTCTTC.

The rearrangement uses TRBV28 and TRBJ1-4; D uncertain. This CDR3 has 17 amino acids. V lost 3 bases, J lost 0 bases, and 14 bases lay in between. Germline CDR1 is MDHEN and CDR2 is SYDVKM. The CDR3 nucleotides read TGTGCCAGCAGTTTTTTCGTTTCGGTTGCAACTAATGAAAAACTGTTTTTT. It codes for CASSFFVSVATNEKLFF.

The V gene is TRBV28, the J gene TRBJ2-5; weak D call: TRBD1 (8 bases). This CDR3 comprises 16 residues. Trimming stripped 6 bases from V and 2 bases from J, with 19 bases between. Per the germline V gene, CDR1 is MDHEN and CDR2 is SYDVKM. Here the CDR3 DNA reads TGTGCCAGCAGACCAAGGACAGGGAGGGTGCAAGAGACCCAGTACTTC. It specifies CASRPRTGRVQETQYF.

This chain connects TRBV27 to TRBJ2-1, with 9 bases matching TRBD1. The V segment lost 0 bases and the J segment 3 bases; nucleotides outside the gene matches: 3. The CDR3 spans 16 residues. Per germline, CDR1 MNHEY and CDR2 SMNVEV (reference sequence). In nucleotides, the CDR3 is TGTGCCAGCAGTTTATCCGGGACAGGGCTCTACAATGAGCAGTTCTTC. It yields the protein CASSLSGTGLYNEQFF.

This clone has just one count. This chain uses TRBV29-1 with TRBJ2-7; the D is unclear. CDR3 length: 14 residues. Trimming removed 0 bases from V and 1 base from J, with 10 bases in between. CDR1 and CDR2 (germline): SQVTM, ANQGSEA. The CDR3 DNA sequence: TGCAGCGTTGAAGACGGGTTAAAGTCCTACGAGCAGTACTTC. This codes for CSVEDGLKSYEQYF.

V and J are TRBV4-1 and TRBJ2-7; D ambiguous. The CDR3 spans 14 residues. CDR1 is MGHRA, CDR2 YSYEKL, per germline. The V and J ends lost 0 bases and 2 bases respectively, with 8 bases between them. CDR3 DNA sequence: TGCGCCAGCAGCCAAGATCCAGGAGCCTACGAGCAGTACTTC. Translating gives CASSQDPGAYEQYF.

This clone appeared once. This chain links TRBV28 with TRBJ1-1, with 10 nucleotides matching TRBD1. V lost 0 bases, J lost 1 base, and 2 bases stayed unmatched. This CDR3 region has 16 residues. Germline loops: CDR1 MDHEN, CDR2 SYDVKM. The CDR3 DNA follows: TGTGCCAGCAGTTTATGGACAGGGGGCCGGAACACTGAAGCTTTCTTT. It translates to CASSLWTGGRNTEAFF. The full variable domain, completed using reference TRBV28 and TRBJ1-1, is DVKVTQSSRYLVKRTGEKVFLECVQDMDHENMFWYRQDPGLGLRLIYFSYDVKMKEKGDIPEGYSVSREKKERFSLILESASTNQTSMYLCASSLWTGGRNTEAFFGQGTRLTVV.

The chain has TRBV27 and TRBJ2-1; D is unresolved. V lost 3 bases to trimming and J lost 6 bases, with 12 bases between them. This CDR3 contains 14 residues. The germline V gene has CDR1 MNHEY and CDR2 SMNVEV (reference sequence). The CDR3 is CASSLVENRNEQFF. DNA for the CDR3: TGTGCCAGCAGTTTGGTGGAGAATCGCAATGAGCAGTTCTTC.

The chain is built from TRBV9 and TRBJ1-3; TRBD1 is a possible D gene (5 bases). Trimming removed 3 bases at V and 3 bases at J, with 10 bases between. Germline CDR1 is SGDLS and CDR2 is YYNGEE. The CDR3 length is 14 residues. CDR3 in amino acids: CASSEWGIGNTIYF. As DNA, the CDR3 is TGTGCCAGCAGCGAATGGGGCATTGGAAACACCATATATTTT.

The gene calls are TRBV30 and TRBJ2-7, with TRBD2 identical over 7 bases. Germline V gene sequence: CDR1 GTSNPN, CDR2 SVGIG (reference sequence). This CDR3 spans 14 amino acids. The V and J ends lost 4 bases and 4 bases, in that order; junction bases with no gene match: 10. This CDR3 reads CAWNMGTSAYEQYF. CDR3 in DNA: TGTGCCTGGAATATGGGTACTAGCGCATACGAGCAGTACTTC. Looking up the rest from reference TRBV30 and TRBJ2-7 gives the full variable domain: SQTIHQWPATLVQPVGSPLSLECTVEGTSNPNLYWYRQAAGRGLQLLFYSVGIGQISSEVPQNLSASRPQDRQFILSSKKLLLSDSGFYLCAWNMGTSAYEQYFGPGTRLTVT.

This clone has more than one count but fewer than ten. The CDR3 sequence: CASSLGTRLAEQYF. In DNA form, the CDR3 reads TGTGCCAGCAGTTTGGGGACTAGGTTGGCCGAGCAGTACTTC. The chain is built from TRBV28 and TRBJ2-7, with TRBD2 matching 8 bases. The CDR3 extends over 14 amino acids. The junction had 7 bases not matched to a gene; V was cut back by 3 bases and J by 6 bases. Germline loops: CDR1 MDHEN, CDR2 SYDVKM.

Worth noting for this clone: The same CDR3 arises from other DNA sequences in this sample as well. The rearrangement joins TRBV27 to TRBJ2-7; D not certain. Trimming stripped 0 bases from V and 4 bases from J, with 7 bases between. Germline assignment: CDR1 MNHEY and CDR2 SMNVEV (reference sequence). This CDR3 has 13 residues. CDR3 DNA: TGTGCCAGCAGTTTATCTATAGTTTACGAGCAGTACTTC. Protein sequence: CASSLSIVYEQYF.